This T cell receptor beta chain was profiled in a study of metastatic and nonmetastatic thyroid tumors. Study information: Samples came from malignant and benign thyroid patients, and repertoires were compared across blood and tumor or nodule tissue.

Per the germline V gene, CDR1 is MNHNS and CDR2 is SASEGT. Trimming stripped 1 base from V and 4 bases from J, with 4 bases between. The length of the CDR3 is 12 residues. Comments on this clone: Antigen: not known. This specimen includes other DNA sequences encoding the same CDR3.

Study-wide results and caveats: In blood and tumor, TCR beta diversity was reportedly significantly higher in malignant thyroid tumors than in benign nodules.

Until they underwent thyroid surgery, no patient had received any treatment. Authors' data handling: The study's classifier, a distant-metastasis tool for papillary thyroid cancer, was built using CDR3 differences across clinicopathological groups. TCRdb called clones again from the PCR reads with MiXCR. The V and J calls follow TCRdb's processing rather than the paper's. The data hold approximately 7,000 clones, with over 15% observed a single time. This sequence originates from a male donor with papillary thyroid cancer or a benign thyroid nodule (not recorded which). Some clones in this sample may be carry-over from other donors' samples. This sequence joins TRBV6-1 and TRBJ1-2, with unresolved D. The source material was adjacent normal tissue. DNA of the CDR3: TGTGCCAGCAGTGAAGAGGGCTATGGCTACACCTTC. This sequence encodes CASSEEGYGYTF.